The 2 T cell receptor beta chains below were found in one sample sequenced in a study of cytomegalovirus exposure and HLA in healthy donors. The PCR employed 60 Vbeta primers together with 13 Jbeta primers. Measured with immunoSEQ multiplex PCR; TCRdb has only the in-frame clones, and not every one. Its clone listing holds about 140,000 clones. The specimen was PBMCs. The source of these receptors is a male donor in good health and CMV-seronegative.

This rearrangement joins TRBV28 to TRBJ2-7, with D hard to call. CDR3 length: 16 amino acids. The germline V gene has CDR1 MDHEN and CDR2 SYDVKM. Trimming left V 2 bases short and J 0 bases short, with 14 bases between. The CDR3 nucleotides read TGTGCCAGCAGTTTAGGCCCCCGAGCGAACTCCTACGAGCAGTACTTC. It yields the protein CASSLGPRANSYEQYF.

The chain is built from TRBV6-1 and TRBJ1-3, with D possibly matching TRBD1 (5 bases). V was clipped by 4 bases and J by 2 bases, with 12 bases between them. Germline V gives CDR1 MNHNS, CDR2 SASEGT. The CDR3 is made up of 15 amino acids. This chain's CDR3 is CASSGEVGAGNTIYF. For the CDR3, the DNA is TGTGCCAGCAGTGGGGAGGTAGGGGCTGGAAACACCATATATTTT.